The source of this TCR beta chain is a study of T-cell reconstitution after alpha-beta-depleted transplantation in children. Study-level points and caveats: From newly produced T cells came most of the T-cell counts and diversity one year after transplant.

Counting both end residues, the CDR3 totals 10 amino acids. Germline V lookup: CDR1 SEHNR, CDR2 FQNEAQ (reference sequence). Unique molecular identifiers were built into the TCRbeta library. TCRdb recomputed calls from the PCR reads with MiXCR, one row per CDR3 protein. The repertoire consists of fewer than 750,000 distinct CDR3 sequences, with 20% to 25% occurring once and the leading ten covering 13% to 15%. This clonotype has more than one count but fewer than ten. Its antigen is undetermined. Since no conserved phenylalanine or tryptophan closes the CDR3, a read error is the likely cause. The DNA is omitted, as the CDR3 cannot be located on it reliably, and the CDR3 follows TCRdb's listing.

This TCR came from a boy in the first two years of life who had a stem cell transplant for acute myeloid leukemia, so the T cells may come from the graft donor. This sample comprised PBMCs, mostly from graft donor cells, obtained 360 days after TCRalphabeta/CD19-depleted stem cell transplant. The chain joins TRBV7-9 to TRBJ1-1. The CDR3 reads CASSFPGTKN.